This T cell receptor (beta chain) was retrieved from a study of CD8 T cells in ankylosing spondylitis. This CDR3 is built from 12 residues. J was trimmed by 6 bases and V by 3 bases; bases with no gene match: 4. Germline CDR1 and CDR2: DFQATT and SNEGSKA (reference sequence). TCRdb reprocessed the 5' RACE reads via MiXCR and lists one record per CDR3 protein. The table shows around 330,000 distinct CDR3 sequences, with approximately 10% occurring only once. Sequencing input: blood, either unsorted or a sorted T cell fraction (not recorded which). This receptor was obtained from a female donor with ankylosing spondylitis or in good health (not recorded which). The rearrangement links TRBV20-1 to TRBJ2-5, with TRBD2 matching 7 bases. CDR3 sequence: CSASGGGQTQYF. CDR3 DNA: TGCAGTGCTAGTGGCGGGGGACAGACCCAGTACTTC.